This T cell receptor beta chain emerged from a study of CD8+CD57+ T cells in acquired aplastic anemia. Study overall: The average for DNA from sorted CD4+ and CD8+ cells was 3.2 ug.

For this clonotype: The antigen is unknown.

Broader study findings: It was found that twenty-nine CD8+ CDR3 sequences were shared between patients and controls.

Genomic DNA was employed as the template in profiling TCR beta VDJ and CDR3. In TCRdb, the reads were re-called with MiXCR into one record per CDR3 protein. The sample shows under 350,000 distinct CDR3 sequences, about three fifths of them seen only once. Germline V CDR1 and CDR2: DFQATT, SNEGSKA (reference sequence). This CDR3 comprises 15 residues. Trimming stripped 3 bases from V and 8 bases from J, with 20 bases between. CD8+CD57+ cell expansion had been shown by flow cytometry in patients chosen for sequencing. The J gene is TRBJ2-1, the V gene TRBV20-1, with D perhaps being TRBD1 or TRBD2 (6 bases each). The source is a human donor with aplastic anemia. Sequencing used sorted CD4+, CD8+, or CD8+CD57+ T cells (not recorded which) from PBMCs. The CDR3 bases are TGCAGTGCTAGCCCGGTCCAGGGGACTGGAGATGAGCAGTTCTTC. This sequence encodes CSASPVQGTGDEQFF.